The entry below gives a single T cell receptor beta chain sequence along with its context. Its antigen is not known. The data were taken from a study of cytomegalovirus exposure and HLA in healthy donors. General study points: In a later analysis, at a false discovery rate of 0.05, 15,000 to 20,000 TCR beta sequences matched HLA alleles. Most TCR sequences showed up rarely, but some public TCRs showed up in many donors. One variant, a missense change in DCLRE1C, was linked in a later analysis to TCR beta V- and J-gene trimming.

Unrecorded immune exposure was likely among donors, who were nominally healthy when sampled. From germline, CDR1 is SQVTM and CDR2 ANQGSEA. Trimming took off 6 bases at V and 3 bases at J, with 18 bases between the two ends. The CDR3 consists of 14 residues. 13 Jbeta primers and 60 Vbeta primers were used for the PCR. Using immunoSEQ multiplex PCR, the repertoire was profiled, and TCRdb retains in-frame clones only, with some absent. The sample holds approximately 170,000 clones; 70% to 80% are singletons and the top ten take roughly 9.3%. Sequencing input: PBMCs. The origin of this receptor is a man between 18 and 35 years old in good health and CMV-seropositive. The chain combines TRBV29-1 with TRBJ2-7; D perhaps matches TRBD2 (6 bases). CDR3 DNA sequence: TGCAGCGTGGTCCGGAGGGGAGAACTCTACGAGCAGTACTTC. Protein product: CSVVRRGELYEQYF.